The entry below describes one TCR beta chain. Its antigen is not identified. The germline V gene encodes CDR1 SGHAT and CDR2 FQNNGV. The CDR3 is 17 amino acids. With 1 base clipped from V and 4 bases from J, the junction kept 12 bases outside the gene matches. These data originate in a study of T cell responses to AZD1222 COVID-19 vaccine. Study findings and constraints: A reported finding is that nearly half of spike-specific TCRs target unmutated variant regions. White British ancestry dominated among donors, who included more females, and clonal diversity was possibly underestimated.

Clones were sequenced by immunoSEQ multiplex PCR, and TCRdb holds only the in-frame ones, with some missing. The sample consists of 150,000 or so clones, 90% to 95% of them appearing once. The sequencing here drew on peripheral blood, taken on day 0 of AZD1222 vaccination. V gene TRBV11-2 combines with J gene TRBJ2-7; 8 bases fit TRBD2. This clonotype originated in an adult in good health. For the CDR3, the DNA is TGTGCCAGCAGCTTAGGAGGAGGCACTAGCGGCCTTTACGAGCAGTACTTC. Protein: CASSLGGGTSGLYEQYF.